The 3 T cell receptor beta chains listed next were all sequenced from one sample in a study of cytomegalovirus exposure and HLA in healthy donors. Vbeta (60) and Jbeta (13) primers were used in the PCR. Data came from immunoSEQ multiplex PCR; TCRdb stores just in-frame clones and leaves some out. The data contain more than 100,000 clones, about three quarters of them singletons. The sequenced material came from PBMCs. All receptors derive from a woman younger than 35 in good health and CMV-seronegative.

This chain links TRBV30 with TRBJ1-1; D is ambiguous. CDR1 GTSNPN and CDR2 SVGIG come from the germline V gene (reference sequence). With 0 bases removed from V and 1 base from J, the gap between germline ends came to 15 bases. The CDR3 covers 16 residues. CDR3 loop: CAWSVGRVRGNTEAFF. CDR3 sequence (DNA): TGTGCCTGGAGTGTAGGTCGAGTGAGAGGGAACACTGAAGCTTTCTTT.

The rearrangement uses TRBV18 and TRBJ1-4, with TRBD1 as a possible D gene (6 bases). The CDR3 covers 14 residues. V lost 5 bases and J lost 2, with 9 bases in between. CDR1 is KGHSH and CDR2 is LQKENI in the germline V gene. This CDR3 reads CASSDRSTNEKLFF. The CDR3 nucleotides read TGTGCCAGCTCAGACAGGTCCACTAATGAAAAACTGTTTTTT.

This sequence joins TRBV7-2 and TRBJ2-7; TRBD1 matches at 12 bases. The CDR3 covers 15 residues. Germline trimming cut 1 base from V and 5 bases from J; bases unmatched to any gene: 3. CDR1 and CDR2 (germline): SGHTA, FQGNSA. CDR3 region: CASSLVGTGGNEQYF. As DNA, the CDR3 is TGTGCCAGCAGCTTAGTAGGGACAGGGGGCAACGAGCAGTACTTC.